Shown below are 29 T cell receptor beta chains from a single sample sequenced in a study of shared clonotypes between healthy human individuals. Profiling relied on immunoSEQ multiplex PCR, and the TCRdb table lists in-frame clones only, not all of them. The sample has 950,000 to 1,300,000 clones, around 75% seen once; the top ten hold around 1.5%. The sample was memory CD4+ T cells sorted from blood. Noted subset: CD45RA-negative fraction. Source of these receptors: a man between 18 and 35 years old in good health.

This chain links TRBV6-1 with TRBJ1-1; D might be TRBD1 (5 bases). Trimming shortened V by 3 bases and J by 4 bases, and 12 bases separated the two germline ends. The CDR3 runs 14 residues. CDR1 and CDR2 (germline): MNHNS, SASEGT. CDR3 in DNA: TGTGCCAGCAGTGAGGCCTCCGGGGGCACTGAAGCTTTCTTT. It yields the protein CASSEASGGTEAFF.

V and J are TRBV5-1 and TRBJ2-1; unclear D gene. The V end lost 0 bases, the J end lost 8 bases, and 9 bases lay between the germline ends. There are 13 residues in the CDR3. Germline assignment: CDR1 SGHRS and CDR2 YFSETQ. The CDR3 spells CASSLGVIDEQFF. The CDR3 DNA sequence: TGCGCCAGCAGCTTGGGAGTAATAGATGAGCAGTTCTTC.

This clone has more than one count but fewer than ten. The rearrangement links TRBV7-9 to TRBJ1-1, with unresolved D. CDR3 length equals 11 residues. The V gene's germline CDR1 is SEHNR and CDR2 FQNEAQ (reference sequence). The V gene lost 1 base and the J gene lost 7 bases, with 4 bases spanning the gap. CDR3 region: CASSLVGEAFF. The CDR3 coding sequence is TGTGCCAGCAGCTTAGTAGGTGAAGCTTTCTTT.

V and J are TRBV5-6 and TRBJ2-7; maybe TRBD1 (6 bases). This CDR3 region has 15 residues. The V end lost 4 bases, the J end lost 5 bases, and 19 bases lay between the germline ends. Germline assignment: CDR1 SGHDT and CDR2 YYEEEE. The CDR3 DNA is TGTGCCAGCAGCGATAGGGGGTTAAACCTCGACGAGCAGTACTTC. As protein: CASSDRGLNLDEQYF.

V and J are TRBV27 and TRBJ1-3, with D unresolved. Germline V lookup: CDR1 MNHEY, CDR2 SMNVEV (reference sequence). Trimming cost V 0 bases and J 0 bases, with 12 bases left between them. This CDR3 has 17 amino acids. CDR3 in DNA: TGTGCCAGCAGTTTATCCGGCAGTTGGACCTCTGGAAACACCATATATTTT. Its translation is CASSLSGSWTSGNTIYF.

This clone appeared once. This chain joins TRBV2 and TRBJ2-5; a possible D gene is TRBD1 (7 bases). CDR3 length equals 13 residues. Trimming took off 9 bases at V and 4 bases at J, with 15 bases between the two ends. The germline gives CDR1 SNHLY, CDR2 FYNNEI. CDR3: CASGSQGGETQYF. The CDR3 DNA reads TGTGCCAGTGGGTCCCAGGGGGGAGAGACCCAGTACTTC.

As concerns this clone: This sample includes further DNA sequences coding for the same CDR3. V usage is TRBV9 and J usage is TRBJ1-4; the D is unclear. The germline gives CDR1 SGDLS, CDR2 YYNGEE. This CDR3 region has 14 residues. The V gene lost 1 base and the J gene lost 0 bases, with 4 bases spanning the gap. The CDR3 region has the DNA TGTGCCAGCAGCGTAAGTTCAACTAATGAAAAACTGTTTTTT. Protein product: CASSVSSTNEKLFF.

The rearrangement uses TRBV25-1 and TRBJ2-5, with D possibly being TRBD1 or TRBD2 (5 bases each). Trimming cost V 5 bases and J 1 base, with 11 bases left between them. Germline CDR1 reads MGHDK; CDR2 reads SYGVNS. There are 14 residues in the CDR3. CDR3 nucleotides: TGTGCCAGCAGTCTAGCAGGGCCCCAAGAGACCCAGTACTTC. Residues: CASSLAGPQETQYF.

The chain carries TRBV6-5 and TRBJ1-3; D not certain. The V end lost 6 bases, the J end lost 0 bases, and 12 bases lay between the germline ends. The CDR3 totals 15 residues. Germline V gene lookup returns CDR1 MNHEY and CDR2 SVGAGI. The CDR3 DNA sequence: TGTGCCAGCAGAAGAGGCGGCGTCTCTGGAAACACCATATATTTT. Translated: CASRRGGVSGNTIYF.

The table lists this clone with many counts. This sequence joins TRBV6-5 and TRBJ2-4; TRBD2 is a possible D gene (6 bases). V dropped 6 bases and J dropped 6 bases, with 12 bases sitting between them. The CDR3 totals 13 residues. CDR1 is MNHEY, CDR2 SVGAGI, per germline. CDR3 loop: CASRGGARNIQYF. For the CDR3, the DNA is TGTGCCAGCAGGGGCGGGGCCCGAAACATTCAGTACTTC.

The chain is built from TRBV6-1 and TRBJ1-5; 8 bases fit TRBD1. V lost 4 bases to trimming and J lost 2 bases; unmatched junction nucleotides: 4. CDR3 length: 15 amino acids. Per germline, CDR1 MNHNS and CDR2 SASEGT. CDR3 residues: CASSVVQGGNQPQHF. CDR3 DNA sequence: TGTGCCAGCAGTGTAGTACAGGGGGGCAATCAGCCCCAGCATTTT.

A word on this clone: At the DNA level, this CDR3 is encoded by other sequences in the same sample as well. This chain links TRBV28 with TRBJ1-1; perhaps TRBD1 as D (6 bases). Germline loops: CDR1 MDHEN, CDR2 SYDVKM. Trimming left V 1 base short and J 8 bases short, with 8 bases between. CDR3 length: 12 amino acids. The CDR3 spells CASSLLGTEAFF. CDR3 in DNA: TGTGCCAGCAGTTTATTGGGGACAGAAGCTTTCTTT.

This CDR3 is CASSLAGGHEQYF. CDR3 sequence (DNA): TGCGCCAGCAGCTTGGCGGGGGGCCACGAGCAGTACTTC. V usage is TRBV5-1 and J usage is TRBJ2-7, with D possibly matching TRBD2 (7 bases). In germline, CDR1 is SGHRS, CDR2 YFSETQ. This CDR3 is 13 amino acids long. V lost 0 bases and J 5 bases, leaving 9 bases between the germline ends. Filled out from reference TRBV5-1 and TRBJ2-7, the complete variable domain reads KAGVTQTPRYLIKTRGQQVTLSCSPISGHRSVSWYQQTPGQGLQFLFEYFSETQRNKGNFPGRFSGRQFSNSRSEMNVSTLELGDSALYLCASSLAGGHEQYFGPGTRLTVT.

The V call is TRBV4-1, the J call TRBJ2-2; a weak D match, TRBD1 (6 bases). This CDR3 is built from 15 residues. Germline values: CDR1 MGHRA, CDR2 YSYEKL. V lost 2 bases and J lost 6, with 13 bases in between. CDR3 sequence reads: CASSQRQGSPGELFF. The CDR3 DNA sequence: TGCGCCAGCAGCCAAAGGCAGGGGAGTCCCGGGGAGCTGTTTTTT.

V gene TRBV7-2 combines with J gene TRBJ1-6; D might be TRBD1 (5 bases). The CDR3 sequence is 13 residues long. Germline assignment: CDR1 SGHTA and CDR2 FQGNSA. V was cut by 6 bases and J by 13 bases, with 16 bases left in between. CDR3 in amino acids: CASRGRVVSPLHF. The CDR3 region has the DNA TGTGCCAGCAGGGGACGCGTAGTTTCGCCCCTCCACTTT.

The genes are TRBV9 and TRBJ2-2; D not resolved. The CDR3 is 13 amino acids. Trimming shortened V by 6 bases and J by 0 bases, and 6 bases separated the two germline ends. Germline V gene lookup returns CDR1 SGDLS and CDR2 YYNGEE. The chain's CDR3 is CASKSPNTGELFF. The CDR3 region has the DNA TGTGCCAGCAAAAGCCCGAACACCGGGGAGCTGTTTTTT.

The rearrangement links TRBV2 to TRBJ2-3; no clear D gene. The CDR3 spans 11 residues. Germline-derived CDR1 and CDR2 are SNHLY and FYNNEI. The ends were cut back, 5 bases at V and 5 bases at J, with 5 bases in the middle. The CDR3 DNA reads TGTGCCAGCAGTACTCAAGATACGCAGTATTTT. Residues: CASSTQDTQYF.

Concerning this clone itself: With only one base between it and a far larger clone, this is likely a read error. V is TRBV7-9 and J is TRBJ2-6; perhaps TRBD2 as D (6 bases). With 5 bases removed from V and 0 bases from J, the gap between germline ends came to 11 bases. Germline V gene sequence: CDR1 SEHNR, CDR2 FQNEAQ (reference sequence). The CDR3 consists of 16 residues. The CDR3 loop is CASSPLGGSGANVLTF. The CDR3 region has the DNA TGTGCCAGCAGCCCCCTGGGGGGCTCTGGGGCCAACGTCCTGACTTTC.

The J gene is TRBJ2-1, the V gene TRBV7-2; 10 bases map to TRBD2. Germline values: CDR1 SGHTA, CDR2 FQGNSA. V lost 1 base to trimming and J lost 9 bases; unmatched junction nucleotides: 9. The CDR3 consists of 16 residues. The CDR3 DNA sequence: TGTGCCAGCAGCTTAGGGGGACTAGCGCTCCCCGGTGAGCAGTTCTTC. Its protein product is CASSLGGLALPGEQFF.

The chain joins TRBV6-5 to TRBJ1-2; 7 bases agree with TRBD1. Trimming removed 6 bases from V and 6 bases from J; junction bases left unmatched: 10. The germline V gene encodes CDR1 MNHEY and CDR2 SVGAGI. This CDR3 has 14 amino acids. The DNA for the CDR3 is TGTGCCAGCAGAACCAAGGGGGCTGTGGATGGCTACACCTTC. Translated, it gives CASRTKGAVDGYTF.

With regard to this clone: Other DNA sequences in this specimen translate into the identical CDR3. V is TRBV6-1 and J is TRBJ1-2; D may be TRBD1 (5 bases). Trimming pared 3 bases from V and 0 bases from J, leaving 11 bases between. There are 15 residues in the CDR3. Germline V lookup: CDR1 MNHNS, CDR2 SASEGT. CDR3 amino acids: CASSERGRANYGYTF. CDR3 nucleotide sequence: TGTGCCAGCAGTGAGAGGGGCAGAGCTAACTATGGCTACACCTTC.

Only one count was recorded for this clone. The CDR3 region is CASSLRQGAGGYTF. In DNA form, the CDR3 reads TGTGCCAGCAGTTTAAGACAGGGGGCCGGGGGCTACACCTTC. The chain uses TRBV28 and TRBJ1-2, with 10 bases matching TRBD1. V lost 2 bases to trimming and J lost 8 bases; unmatched junction nucleotides: 5. The CDR3 runs 14 residues. Germline V lookup: CDR1 MDHEN, CDR2 SYDVKM.

V gene TRBV30 combines with J gene TRBJ2-3; D gene unclear. Germline-derived CDR1 and CDR2 are GTSNPN and SVGIG (reference sequence). The CDR3 sequence is 12 residues long. The germline V and J ends were trimmed by 0 bases and 10 bases, with 11 bases remaining between them. CDR3 DNA: TGTGCCTGGAGTGTACAATGGTCCGCGCAGTATTTT. As protein: CAWSVQWSAQYF.

This clone was seen ten or more times. The chain couples TRBV7-9 to TRBJ1-6; 7 bases are shared with TRBD1. This CDR3 is 14 amino acids long. Germline CDR1 reads SEHNR; CDR2 reads FQNEAQ (reference sequence). V shed 5 bases, J shed 5 bases, and the junction held 3 bases outside the gene matches. The CDR3 bases are TGTGCCAGCAGCCCCACAGGGGATAATTCACCCCTCCACTTT. Its translation: CASSPTGDNSPLHF.

V usage is TRBV7-9 and J usage is TRBJ2-1; D gene unclear. CDR1 is SEHNR and CDR2 is FQNEAQ in the germline V gene (reference sequence). V lost 1 base and J lost 0, with 4 bases in between. The CDR3 loop spans 14 amino acids. The CDR3 DNA sequence: TGTGCCAGCAGCTTAGGGTACTCCTACAATGAGCAGTTCTTC. It specifies CASSLGYSYNEQFF.

This clone was found once. The rearrangement joins TRBV19 to TRBJ2-6; 8 bases fit TRBD1. CDR1 and CDR2 (germline): LNHDA, SQIVND (reference sequence). The trim removed 5 bases at V and 3 bases at J, leaving 6 bases unmatched. This CDR3 spans 16 amino acids. The CDR3 coding sequence is TGTGCCAGTAGTGCACACGACAGGGGTGGGGCCAACGTCCTGACTTTC. Protein sequence: CASSAHDRGGANVLTF.

The V gene is TRBV5-1, the J gene TRBJ2-5; 9 bases are a match to TRBD2. The CDR3 has 15 amino acids. Germline assignment: CDR1 SGHRS and CDR2 YFSETQ. The V gene end was trimmed by 5 bases and the J gene end by 4 bases; junction bases not matched to a gene: 9. The CDR3: CASSIKSSGAETQYF. The CDR3 bases are TGCGCCAGCAGTATTAAATCTAGCGGGGCAGAGACCCAGTACTTC. The variable domain in full, with the rest retrieved from reference TRBV5-1 and TRBJ2-5, is KAGVTQTPRYLIKTRGQQVTLSCSPISGHRSVSWYQQTPGQGLQFLFEYFSETQRNKGNFPGRFSGRQFSNSRSEMNVSTLELGDSALYLCASSIKSSGAETQYFGPGTRLLVL.

The chain recombines TRBV9 with TRBJ2-3; 13 positions match TRBD2. The CDR3 is 20 residues long. Looked up from germline, CDR1 is SGDLS and CDR2 is YYNGEE. Unmatched junction bases numbered 16, after V lost 4 bases and J lost 2 bases. The chain's CDR3 is CASSPRTGLAGRGFTDTQYF. The CDR3 coding sequence is TGTGCCAGCAGCCCCCGAACGGGACTAGCGGGAAGAGGGTTCACAGATACGCAGTATTTT.

Worth noting for this clone: This likely stems from a read error, as it lies one base from a far larger clone. In the same sample, other DNA sequences code for this CDR3. V and J are TRBV6-5 and TRBJ2-3; maybe TRBD2 (5 bases). From germline, CDR1 is MNHEY and CDR2 SVGAGI. The CDR3 loop spans 14 amino acids. This CDR3 is CASSDRGSTDTQYF. CDR3 nucleotides: TGTGCCAGCAGCGACCGGGGTAGCACGGATACGCAGTATTTT.